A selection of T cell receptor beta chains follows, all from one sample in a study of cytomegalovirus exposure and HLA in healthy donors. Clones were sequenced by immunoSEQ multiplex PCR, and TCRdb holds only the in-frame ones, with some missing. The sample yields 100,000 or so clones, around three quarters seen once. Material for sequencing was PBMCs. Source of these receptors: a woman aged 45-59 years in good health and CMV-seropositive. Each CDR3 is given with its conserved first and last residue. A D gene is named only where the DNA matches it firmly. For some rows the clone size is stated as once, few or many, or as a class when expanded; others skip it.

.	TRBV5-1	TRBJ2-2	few	TGCGCCAGCAGCCGTGAAGCAGGCTTCGACACCGGGGAGCTGTTTTTT	CASSREAGFDTGELFF
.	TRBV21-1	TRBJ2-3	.	TGTGCCAGCAGCAACAGTTGTGAGGGGGCTGTGTGTACGCAGTATTTT	CASSNSCEGAVCTQYF
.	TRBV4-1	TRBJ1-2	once	TGCGCCAGCAGCCAAGATTTCAGCAGGGCCCCCTATGGCTACACCTTC	CASSQDFSRAPYGYTF
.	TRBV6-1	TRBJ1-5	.	TGTGCCAGCAGTGAAAGCTTGGCAGGGAATCAGCCCCAGCATTTT	CASSESLAGNQPQHF
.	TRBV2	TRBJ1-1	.	TGTGCCAGCAGTGCCGCGGGTACTGAAGCTTTCTTT	CASSAAGTEAFF
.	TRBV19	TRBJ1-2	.	TGTGCCAGTAACCCGGACAGAGACTATGGCTACACCTTC	CASNPDRDYGYTF
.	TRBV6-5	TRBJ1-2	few	TGTGCCAGCAGTAGACAGCTGAACTATGGCTACACCTTC	CASSRQLNYGYTF
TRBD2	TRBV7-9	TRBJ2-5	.	TGTTCCAGCAGCCTAGGCGGGACCGGGGGGAAAGAGACCCAGTACTTC	CSSSLGGTGGKETQYF
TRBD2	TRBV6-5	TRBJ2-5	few	TGTGCCAGCAGCCCTAGCGGGACAGAGACCCAGTACTTC	CASSPSGTETQYF
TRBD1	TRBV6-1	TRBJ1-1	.	TGTGCCAGCAGTCGGACAGGGGGCCGAATCACTGAAGCTTTCTTT	CASSRTGGRITEAFF
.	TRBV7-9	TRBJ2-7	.	TGTGCCAGCACCGGGGGTCCCTCCGAGCAGTACTTC	CASTGGPSEQYF
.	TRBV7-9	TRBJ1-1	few	TGTGCCAGCAGCTTCGATTATAGAGATGAAGCTTTCTTT	CASSFDYRDEAFF
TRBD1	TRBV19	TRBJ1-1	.	TGTGCCAGTAGTATGGCCTCCACAGGGGGCAGGAACACTGAAGCTTTCTTT	CASSMASTGGRNTEAFF
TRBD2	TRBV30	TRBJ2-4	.	TGTGCCTGGAACCGACTAGCGGGGGGGAAAGCCAAAAACATTCAGTACTTC	CAWNRLAGGKAKNIQYF
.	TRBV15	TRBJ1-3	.	TGTGCCACCAGCATCCGGGAACCATCCTACTCTGGAAACACCATATATTTT	CATSIREPSYSGNTIYF
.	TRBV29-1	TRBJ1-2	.	TGCAGCATCGGTGCGAGGGGCTACACCTTC	CSIGARGYTF
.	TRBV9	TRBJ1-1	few	TGTGCCAGCAGCGCCCGCCCTGACGGAGTGAACACTGAAGCTTTCTTT	CASSARPDGVNTEAFF
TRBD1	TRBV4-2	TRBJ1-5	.	TGTGCCAGCAGCCAAGATGGACAGGGACGTCAGCCCCAGCATTTT	CASSQDGQGRQPQHF
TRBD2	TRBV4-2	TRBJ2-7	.	TGTGCCAGCAGCCAAGAAGTCGGGGGGTTCTACGAGCAGTACTTC	CASSQEVGGFYEQYF
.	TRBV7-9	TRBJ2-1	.	TGTGCCAGCAGCTTAGAGGACGGGAGAAACAATGAGCAGTTCTTC	CASSLEDGRNNEQFF
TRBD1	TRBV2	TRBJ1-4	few	TGTGCCAGCAGCGGGACAGGGAATGAAAAACTGTTTTTT	CASSGTGNEKLFF
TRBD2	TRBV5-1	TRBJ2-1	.	TGCGCCAGCAGCTTGAGGAAGGGGAGCGGGGGTCTGGGTGAGCAGTTCTTC	CASSLRKGSGGLGEQFF
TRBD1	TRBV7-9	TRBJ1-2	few	TGTGCCAGCAGCTTGGGACAGGAACACTATGGCTACACCTTC	CASSLGQEHYGYTF
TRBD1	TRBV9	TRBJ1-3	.	TGTGCCAGCAGTCGGACAGGCCAGACCTCTGGAAACACCATATATTTT	CASSRTGQTSGNTIYF
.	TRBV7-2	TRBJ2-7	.	TGTGCCAGCAGCTTAGCTCTTTTTCAGGACGAGCAGTACTTC	CASSLALFQDEQYF
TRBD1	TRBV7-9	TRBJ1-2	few	TGTTCCAGCAGCTTGGGACAGGAACACTATGGCTACACCTTC	CSSSLGQEHYGYTF
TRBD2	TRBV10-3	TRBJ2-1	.	TGTGCCATCGTGGTTGGGACGGGAGGTTACAATGAGCAGTTCTTC	CAIVVGTGGYNEQFF
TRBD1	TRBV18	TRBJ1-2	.	TGTGCCAGCACCGAAGGCAACAGGGGGCAGGGTGGCTACACCTTC	CASTEGNRGQGGYTF
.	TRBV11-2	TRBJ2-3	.	TGTGCCAGCAGTCTGACCCCGAGGGGGTCAGATACGCAGTATTTT	CASSLTPRGSDTQYF
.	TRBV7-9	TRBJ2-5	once	TGTTCCAGCAGCTTGGGTACAGCCGAAAACCAAGAGACCCAGTACTTC	CSSSLGTAENQETQYF
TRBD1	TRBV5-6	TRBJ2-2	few	TGTGCCAGCAGCGCGGGACAGGGGAAAACCGGGGAGCTGTTTTTT	CASSAGQGKTGELFF
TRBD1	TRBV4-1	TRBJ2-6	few	TGCGCCAGCACCGGACAGGGCCACGCCGCCAACGTCCTGACTTTC	CASTGQGHAANVLTF
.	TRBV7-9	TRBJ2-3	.	TGTTCCAGCAGCTTAGTGGCAGGGTGGGACACAGATACGCAGTATTTT	CSSSLVAGWDTDTQYF
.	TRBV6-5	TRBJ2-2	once	TGTGCCAGCACTTCCTGGAGGGGCGGCGGGGAGCTGTTTTTT	CASTSWRGGGELFF
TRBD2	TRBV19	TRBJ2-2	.	TGTGCCAGTAGTGTGGGACTAGCGGGAGCTGGGGAGCTGTTTTTT	CASSVGLAGAGELFF
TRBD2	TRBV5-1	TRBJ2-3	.	TGCGCCAGCAGCTTGGCTACTAGCGGGAGCACAGATACGCAGTATTTT	CASSLATSGSTDTQYF
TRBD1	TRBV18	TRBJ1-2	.	TGTGCCAGCTCAGGGGACAGGGGGAACTATGGCTACACCTTC	CASSGDRGNYGYTF
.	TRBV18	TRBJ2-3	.	TGTGCCAGCTCACCTGTGGGGGCTGTTGAGTCAGATACGCAGTATTTT	CASSPVGAVESDTQYF
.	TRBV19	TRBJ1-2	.	TGTGCCAGTAAGGAGGACAGCGGAACCTATGGCTACACCTTC	CASKEDSGTYGYTF
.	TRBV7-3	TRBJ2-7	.	TGTGCCAGCAGCTACGCGCCAGGCCCCTACGAGCAGTACTTC	CASSYAPGPYEQYF
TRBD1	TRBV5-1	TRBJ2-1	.	TGCGCCAGCAGCTTGGCGCGGGACAGGGGGGGCAATGAGCAGTTCTTC	CASSLARDRGGNEQFF